This entry is about one T cell receptor (beta chain). The data derive from a study of blood T cell repertoires in COVID-19. In the study overall: COVID-19 samples collected from the United States, Italy and Spain covered acute and convalescent phases. T cells, B-cell-depleted T cells, or PBMCs supplied cDNA or gDNA.

Original handling: Amplification of reference gene primers was used by the study to estimate nucleated cell counts. Sequencing used immunoSEQ multiplex PCR; TCRdb keeps in-frame clones, though not all of them. V and J calls plus clone size are reproduced from that table; the DNA served to infer D and trimming. The table records 50,000 to 65,000 clones, about 85% of them present only once. Enrolled during active infection, Seattle patients were then followed longitudinally. The clonotype comes from an elderly woman with COVID-19, enrolled during active disease. What was sequenced was peripheral blood.

The CDR3 spells CASRGGGYNEQFF. CDR3 nucleotides: TGTGCCAGCAGAGGGGGGGGGTACAATGAGCAGTTCTTC. V gene TRBV2 combines with J gene TRBJ2-1, with D tentatively TRBD2 (7 bases). CDR1 and CDR2 from the germline V gene are SNHLY and FYNNEI. Deletions cut 6 bases from V and 4 bases from J, with 10 bases between. The CDR3 sequence is 13 residues long. Full variable domain (rest looked up from reference TRBV2 and TRBJ2-1): EPEVTQTPSHQVTQMGQEVILRCVPISNHLYFYWYRQILGQKVEFLVSFYNNEISEKSEIFDDQFSVERPDGSNFTLKIRSTKLEDSAMYFCASRGGGYNEQFFGPGTRLTVL.